This T cell receptor beta chain was observed in a study of beta chain features in type 1 diabetes. Whole-study context: Cell yields, age and gender were similar between patients and healthy donors. General study findings and limits: Patients with type 1 diabetes showed fewer VDJ junction insertions and more deletions.

Expressed TCRB transcripts were sequenced, since all the RNA that had been isolated was reverse transcribed. Data came from immunoSEQ multiplex PCR; TCRdb stores just in-frame clones and leaves some out. This sample carries about 450,000 clones, roughly 10% of them seen once, and the ten largest clones take approximately 0.05%. The CDR3 is made up of 15 amino acids. V was trimmed by 7 bases and J by 0 bases, leaving 13 bases between them. Germline CDR1 is SNHLY and CDR2 is FYNNEI. Sampling consisted of one heparinised blood draw per donor, averaging roughly 100 mL. A CD45RO/CCR7/CD25/CD127/CD95/CD27 panel sorted naive, central memory, regulatory and stem cell-like memory CD4+ cells. Details on this clone: As yet, its antigen is unknown.

The TCR was taken from a woman under 30 in good health. The chain uses TRBV2 and TRBJ2-1; either TRBD1 or TRBD2 may fit D (5 bases each). The specimen sequenced was naive CD4+ T cells from blood. DNA for the CDR3: TGTGCCAGCAACGTACGGGGCAGCTCCTACAATGAGCAGTTCTTC. Residues: CASNVRGSSYNEQFF.